One sample yielded the 21 T cell receptor beta chains listed below, sequenced in a study of T cell clonality in common variable immunodeficiency. Generated by immunoSEQ multiplex PCR, the TCRdb table keeps only in-frame clones and is missing some. Observed in the sample are some 50,000 clones, none of them singletons. The sequenced sample was peripheral blood mononuclear cells. These receptor sequences come from a person aged 18 to 75 in good health.

This clone came up many times. The read ends 3 residues early relative to the CDR3; the germline J gene fills the gap. This chain uses TRBV30 with TRBJ1-5, with D tentatively TRBD1 (6 bases). From germline, CDR1 is GTSNPN and CDR2 SVGIG (reference sequence). The CDR3 contains 13 residues. V lost 2 bases and J lost 5, with 10 bases in between. CDR3 bases read: TGTGCCTGGAGTAAGGGGGGGGATCAGCCC. This encodes CAWSKGGDQP. The full CDR3 sequence reads CAWSKGGDQPQHF.

At least ten counts were recorded for this clone. Sequencing ends 3 residues short of the CDR3 end; the germline J gene provides the rest. The rearrangement joins TRBV29-1 to TRBJ2-5; 9 bases are a match to TRBD1. The CDR3 runs to 15 residues. CDR1 is SQVTM and CDR2 is ANQGSEA in the germline V gene. V shed 4 bases and J 5 bases; nucleotides not matched to a gene: 11. Partial CDR3 DNA: TGCAGCGTTGTGTTCTGGGACAGGGTAAAGGAGACC. It codes for CSVVFWDRVKET. The entire CDR3 is CSVVFWDRVKETQYF.

The sample holds many counts of this clone. The read terminates 3 residues before the CDR3 end, so the remaining end is supplied by the germline J gene. This chain connects TRBV20-1 to TRBJ2-1, with D perhaps TRBD2 (6 bases). Trimming left V 0 bases short and J 1 base short, with 10 bases between. This CDR3 is built from 15 residues. Germline-derived CDR1 and CDR2 are DFQATT and SNEGSKA (reference sequence). The CDR3 spells CSARDRRGSYNEQFF. CDR3 DNA, as far as it was read: TGCAGTGCTAGAGATAGGCGGGGTTCCTACAATGAG.

This clone was seen at least ten times. The read ends 3 residues early relative to the CDR3; the germline J gene fills the gap. The chain is built from TRBV10-3 and TRBJ1-1; 7 bases map to TRBD1. V lost 3 bases, J lost 4 bases, and 8 bases stayed unmatched. Germline V CDR1 and CDR2: ENHRY, SYGVKD. The CDR3 runs 15 residues. CDR3 region: CAISDPGTASTEAFF. CDR3 DNA (partial): TGTGCCATCAGTGATCCAGGGACAGCTAGCACTGAA.

This clone was counted at least ten times. The CDR3: CASRKGQGTSEAFF. Incomplete CDR3 DNA: TGTGCCAGCAGGAAGGGACAGGGAACATCCGAA. The chain combines TRBV2 with TRBJ1-1; 9 bases are a match to TRBD1. The read ends 3 residues early relative to the CDR3; the germline J gene fills the gap. The CDR3 runs 14 residues. From germline, CDR1 is SNHLY and CDR2 FYNNEI.

To note about this clone: Coverage ceases 3 residues before the CDR3 finishes, and the germline J gene fills in the end. This chain joins TRBV11-2 and TRBJ1-1, with 8 bases identical to TRBD1. The CDR3 covers 14 residues. CDR1 is SGHAT, CDR2 FQNNGV, per germline. CDR3 DNA, as far as it was read: TGTGCCAGCAGCTTAGGTCGTGGACAGGGCTGG. Residues: CASSLGRGQGW. The complete CDR3 sequence is CASSLGRGQGWAFF.

Concerning this clone itself: The read ends 3 residues before the CDR3 terminus; that terminus is restored from the germline J gene. The J gene is TRBJ2-5, the V gene TRBV5-1; 8 nucleotides line up with TRBD2. In germline, CDR1 is SGHRS, CDR2 YFSETQ. The CDR3 loop spans 17 amino acids. The CDR3 loop is CASSQNPGGLSSDTQYF. The CDR3 DNA, read in part, is TGCGCCAGCAGCCAGAACCCGGGGGGGTTGAGCTCAGATACC.

This clone was recorded many times. The CDR3 end is not reached by the read, which stops 3 residues before it; the germline J gene fills it in. This chain joins TRBV14 and TRBJ2-7; 10 bases line up with TRBD1. This CDR3 comprises 15 residues. The V gene's germline CDR1 is SGHDN and CDR2 FVKESK. The trim removed 4 bases at V and 3 bases at J, leaving 6 bases unmatched. The CDR3: CASSPGTGDFYEQYF. Partial CDR3 DNA: TGTGCCAGCAGCCCGGGGACAGGGGATTTCTACGAG.

This clone was observed many times. The read halts 3 residues ahead of the CDR3 end, with the missing end drawn from the germline J gene. This chain uses TRBV6-1 with TRBJ1-2, with D possibly matching TRBD1 (6 bases). V lost 3 bases to trimming and J lost 5 bases, with 13 bases between them. The CDR3 runs 14 residues. The germline CDR1 and CDR2 sequences are MNHNS and SASEGT. CDR3 residues: CASSDTGPLYGYTF. The covered CDR3 bases are TGTGCCAGCAGTGACACAGGGCCCCTTTATGGC.

As to this clone: The DNA ends 3 residues before the CDR3 does, and the rest of the CDR3 is filled in from the germline J gene. The chain couples TRBV7-2 to TRBJ2-4, with 9 bases matching TRBD1. Per germline, CDR1 SGHTA and CDR2 FQGNSA. This CDR3 is 15 amino acids long. CDR3: CASSLVPGQGYGQYF. The CDR3 DNA, read in part, is TGTGCCAGCAGCTTAGTTCCGGGACAGGGCTATGGT.

Only a few counts were recorded for this clone. Read sequence stops 3 residues before the CDR3 end, and the germline J gene provides the missing end. The chain recombines TRBV18 with TRBJ1-5; TRBD1 agrees at 12 bases. The V gene's germline CDR1 is KGHSH and CDR2 LQKENI. V was clipped by 3 bases and J by 7 bases; unmatched bases: 1. This CDR3 has 14 amino acids. CDR3 DNA, as far as it was read: TGTGCCAGCTCACCCGGGACAGGGGGCCAGCCC. Protein sequence: CASSPGTGGQP. The whole CDR3 is CASSPGTGGQPQHF. Variable domain in full (rest from reference TRBV18 and TRBJ1-5): NAGVMQNPRHLVRRRGQEARLRCSPMKGHSHVYWYRQLPEEGLKFMVYLQKENIIDESGMPKERFSAEFPKEGPSILRIQQVVRGDSAAYFCASSPGTGGQPQHFGDGTRLSIL.

At least ten counts were recorded for this clone. The CDR3 end falls 3 residues outside the read, so it is completed with the germline J gene. The chain couples TRBV6-2 or TRBV6-3 to TRBJ2-5; D might be TRBD1 (6 bases). Germline loops: CDR1 MNHEY, CDR2 SVGEGT. V was pared by 2 bases and J by 2 bases, with 18 bases between. This CDR3 has 17 amino acids. CDR3 protein: CASSYPQGYREQETQYF. Partial CDR3 DNA: TGTGCCAGCAGTTACCCACAGGGATATCGGGAACAAGAGACC.

This clone occurred many times. The read ends 3 residues before the CDR3 terminus; that terminus is restored from the germline J gene. The V call is TRBV11-3, the J call TRBJ2-3, with D hard to call. With 0 bases removed from V and 4 bases from J, the gap between germline ends came to 2 bases. The CDR3 totals 12 residues. The germline CDR1 and CDR2 sequences are SGHNT and YENEEA. The CDR3 DNA, read in part, is TGTGCCAGCAGCTTAGACGCAGATACG. Translated: CASSLDADT. The complete CDR3 sequence is CASSLDADTQYF. Using reference TRBV11-3 and TRBJ2-3 for the parts outside the CDR3, the full variable domain is EAGVVQSPRYKIIEKKQPVAFWCNPISGHNTLYWYLQNLGQGPELLIRYENEEAVDDSQLPKDRFSAERLKGVDSTLKIQPAELGDSAVYLCASSLDADTQYFGPGTRLTVL.

This clone appeared many times. CDR3 DNA (partial): TGTGCCAGCAGCTCCTGGACAGGGAAGAGGGAGACC. Encoded protein: CASSSWTGKRET. The entire CDR3 protein is CASSSWTGKRETQYF. The chain joins TRBV11-2 to TRBJ2-5; 8 bases match TRBD1. The read comes to an end 3 residues before the CDR3 does, leaving the germline J gene to fill in the end. The trim removed 4 bases at V and 5 bases at J, leaving 9 bases unmatched. Germline V gene lookup returns CDR1 SGHAT and CDR2 FQNNGV. The CDR3 consists of 15 residues. The complete variable domain, with remaining parts taken from reference TRBV11-2 and TRBJ2-5, reads EAGVAQSPRYKIIEKRQSVAFWCNPISGHATLYWYQQILGQGPKLLIQFQNNGVVDDSQLPKDRFSAERLKGVDSTLKIQPAKLEDSAVYLCASSSWTGKRETQYFGPGTRLLVL.

This clone was found many times. The missing CDR3 end, 3 residues past where the read stops, is filled in from the germline J gene. This chain links TRBV20-1 with TRBJ2-7, with TRBD2 matching 7 bases. CDR3 size: 16 residues. The J segment lost 4 bases and the V segment lost 3 bases, leaving 15 bases of the junction unmatched. Germline V gene data show CDR1 as DFQATT and CDR2 as SNEGSKA (reference sequence). Incomplete CDR3 DNA: TGCAGTGCTAGGGGCGGCGGGGGTCCCCAGCCTTACGAG. It codes for CSARGGGGPQPYE. The complete CDR3 protein is CSARGGGGPQPYEQYF.

At least ten counts were recorded for this clone. Read sequence stops 3 residues before the CDR3 end, and the germline J gene provides the missing end. The genes are TRBV18 and TRBJ2-5; D perhaps matches TRBD2 (5 bases). CDR1 is KGHSH and CDR2 is LQKENI in the germline V gene. The CDR3 extends over 14 amino acids. V lost 6 bases, J lost 5 bases, and 16 bases lay in between. The CDR3 is CASSPLLGSETQYF. The CDR3 bases that were read are TGTGCCAGCTCCCCCCTACTAGGGTCGGAGACC.

The table lists this clone with many counts. The read is 3 residues too short to cover the CDR3 end, so that end is filled in from the germline J gene. This chain connects TRBV9 to TRBJ1-4; TRBD1 might be the D (6 bases). CDR3 length: 15 residues. The germline CDR1 and CDR2 sequences are SGDLS and YYNGEE. Trimming took off 0 bases at V and 8 bases at J, with 14 bases between the two ends. CDR3 DNA (partial): TGTGCCAGCAGCGTAGAGTCAGGGGTCCAGGAAAAA. Translated: CASSVESGVQEK. The full CDR3 protein reads CASSVESGVQEKLFF.

This clone was recorded at least ten times. The read terminates 3 residues before the CDR3 end, so the remaining end is supplied by the germline J gene. The V and J genes are TRBV19 and TRBJ2-7, with a weak D call TRBD1 (5 bases). The germline V gene encodes CDR1 LNHDA and CDR2 SQIVND (reference sequence). This CDR3 contains 14 residues. V gave up 5 bases and J gave up 3 bases, with 14 bases separating them. CDR3 residues: CASSLSRGGYEQYF. CDR3 bases read: TGTGCCAGTAGTCTTAGTAGGGGTGGCTACGAG.

At least ten counts were recorded for this clone. With the read ending 3 residues before the CDR3 end, the germline J gene is used to fill in that end. This sequence joins TRBV5-1 and TRBJ1-4; TRBD1 matches at 7 bases. The V gene end was trimmed by 3 bases and the J gene end by 8 bases; junction bases not matched to a gene: 19. The length of the CDR3 is 18 residues. From germline, CDR1 is SGHRS and CDR2 YFSETQ. The CDR3 DNA, read in part, is TGCGCCAGCAGCTCCACCGGGCCCCAGGACAGGCCGTGGGAAAAA. This sequence encodes CASSSTGPQDRPWEK. The whole CDR3 sequence reads CASSSTGPQDRPWEKLFF.

This clone has at least ten counts. The read is 3 residues too short to cover the CDR3 end, so that end is filled in from the germline J gene. The chain links TRBV30 to TRBJ2-5; possibly TRBD1 for D (7 bases). The CDR3 spans 15 residues. Germline CDR1 is GTSNPN and CDR2 is SVGIG (reference sequence). The V and J ends lost 1 base and 7 bases respectively, with 19 bases between them. Partial CDR3 DNA: TGTGCCTGGAGTGGACAGGGATCTCGGAGGGGGACC. Translated, it gives CAWSGQGSRRGT. The CDR3 in full is CAWSGQGSRRGTQYF.

This clone was found a few times. Sequencing ends 3 residues short of the CDR3 end; the germline J gene provides the rest. The chain carries TRBV20-1 and TRBJ2-7, with D tentatively TRBD1 (5 bases). Germline V gene data show CDR1 as DFQATT and CDR2 as SNEGSKA (reference sequence). V lost 5 bases and J 3 bases, leaving 11 bases between the germline ends. The CDR3 has 12 residues. The CDR3 DNA, read in part, is TGCAGTGCTCCTCAGGACAACTACGAG. Protein product: CSAPQDNYE. The complete CDR3 sequence is CSAPQDNYEQYF.